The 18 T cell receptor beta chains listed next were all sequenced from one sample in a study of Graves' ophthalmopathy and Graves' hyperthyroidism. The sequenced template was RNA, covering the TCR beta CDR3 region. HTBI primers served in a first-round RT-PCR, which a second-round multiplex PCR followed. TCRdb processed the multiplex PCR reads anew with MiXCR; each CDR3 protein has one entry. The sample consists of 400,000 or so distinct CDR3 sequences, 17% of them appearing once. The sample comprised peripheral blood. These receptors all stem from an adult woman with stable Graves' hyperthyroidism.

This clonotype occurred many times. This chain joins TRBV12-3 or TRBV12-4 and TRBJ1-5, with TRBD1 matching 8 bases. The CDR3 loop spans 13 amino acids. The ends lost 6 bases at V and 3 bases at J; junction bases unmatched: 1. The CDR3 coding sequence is TGTGCCAGCAGGCAGGGGGCCAATCAGCCCCAGCATTTT. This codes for CASRQGANQPQHF.

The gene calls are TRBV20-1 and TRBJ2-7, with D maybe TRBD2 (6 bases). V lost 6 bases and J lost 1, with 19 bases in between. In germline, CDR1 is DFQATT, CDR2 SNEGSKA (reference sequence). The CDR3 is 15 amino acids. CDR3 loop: CSAPNPGEGSYEQYF. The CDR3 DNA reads TGCAGTGCCCCTAACCCGGGGGAAGGGTCCTACGAGCAGTACTTC.

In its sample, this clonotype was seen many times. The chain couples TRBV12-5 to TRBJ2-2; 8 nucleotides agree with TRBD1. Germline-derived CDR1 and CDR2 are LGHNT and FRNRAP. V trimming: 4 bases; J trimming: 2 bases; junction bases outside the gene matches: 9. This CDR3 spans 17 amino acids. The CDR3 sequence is CASGSRGRGLNTGELFF. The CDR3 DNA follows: TGTGCTAGTGGTTCCCGGGGCAGGGGGCTTAACACCGGGGAGCTGTTTTTT.

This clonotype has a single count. The DNA of the CDR3 is TGTGCCAGCAGCTTAGCGGGTAGCGGCACACGACGGACTGAAGCTTTCTTT. This translates into CASSLAGSGTRRTEAFF. The chain joins TRBV7-8 to TRBJ1-1; the D is unclear. The V gene's germline CDR1 is SGHVS and CDR2 FQNEAQ. Trimming took 0 bases from V and 5 from J, leaving 19 bases between them. The CDR3 extends over 17 amino acids.

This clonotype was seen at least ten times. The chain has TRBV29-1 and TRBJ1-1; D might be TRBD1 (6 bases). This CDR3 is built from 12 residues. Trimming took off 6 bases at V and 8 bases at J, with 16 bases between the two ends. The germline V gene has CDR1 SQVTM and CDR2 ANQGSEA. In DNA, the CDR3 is TGCAGCGTCAAGGGGGTTTTTGAGGAAGCTTTCTTT. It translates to CSVKGVFEEAFF.

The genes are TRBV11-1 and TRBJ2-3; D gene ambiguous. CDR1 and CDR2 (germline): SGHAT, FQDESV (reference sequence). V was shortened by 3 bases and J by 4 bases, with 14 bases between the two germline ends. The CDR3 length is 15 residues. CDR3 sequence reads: CASSFHGLDSDTQYF. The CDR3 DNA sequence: TGTGCCAGCAGCTTCCACGGCTTGGATTCAGATACGCAGTATTTT.

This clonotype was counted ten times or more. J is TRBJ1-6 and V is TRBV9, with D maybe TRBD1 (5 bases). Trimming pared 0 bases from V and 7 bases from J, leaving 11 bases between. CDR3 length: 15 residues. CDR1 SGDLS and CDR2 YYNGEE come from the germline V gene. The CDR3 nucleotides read TGTGCCAGCAGCGTAGGAGGGGACGGGAATTCACCCCTCCACTTT. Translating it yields CASSVGGDGNSPLHF.

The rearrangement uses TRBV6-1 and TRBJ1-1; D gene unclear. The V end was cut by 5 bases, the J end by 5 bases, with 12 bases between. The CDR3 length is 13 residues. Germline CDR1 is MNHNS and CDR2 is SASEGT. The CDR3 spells CASSLDLGTEAFF. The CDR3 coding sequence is TGTGCCAGCAGTCTGGATCTGGGGACTGAAGCTTTCTTT.

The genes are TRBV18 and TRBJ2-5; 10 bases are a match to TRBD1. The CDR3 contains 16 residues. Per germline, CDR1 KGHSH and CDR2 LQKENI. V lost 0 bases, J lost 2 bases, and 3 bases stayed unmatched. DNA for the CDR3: TGTGCCAGCTCACCACCGACAGGGGGCACACAAGAGACCCAGTACTTC. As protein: CASSPPTGGTQETQYF.

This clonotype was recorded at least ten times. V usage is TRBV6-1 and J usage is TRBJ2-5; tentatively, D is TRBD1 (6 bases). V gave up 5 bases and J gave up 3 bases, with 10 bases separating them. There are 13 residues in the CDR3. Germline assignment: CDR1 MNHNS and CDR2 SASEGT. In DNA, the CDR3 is TGTGCCAGCAGTCCCCGGACAGAAGAGACCCAGTACTTC. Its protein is CASSPRTEETQYF.

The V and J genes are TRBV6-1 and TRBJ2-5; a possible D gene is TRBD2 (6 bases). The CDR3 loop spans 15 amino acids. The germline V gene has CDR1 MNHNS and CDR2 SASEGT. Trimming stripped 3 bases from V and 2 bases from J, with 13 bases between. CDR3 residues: CASSEEGLLQETQYF. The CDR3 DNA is TGTGCCAGCAGTGAGGAGGGCCTCCTGCAAGAGACCCAGTACTTC.

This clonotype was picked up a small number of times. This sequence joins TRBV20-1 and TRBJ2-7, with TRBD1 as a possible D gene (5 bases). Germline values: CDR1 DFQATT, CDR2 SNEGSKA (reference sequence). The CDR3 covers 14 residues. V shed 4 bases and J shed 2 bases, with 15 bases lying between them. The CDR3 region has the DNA TGCAGTGCTACTGGGAAAACAGGCACCTACGAGCAGTACTTC. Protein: CSATGKTGTYEQYF.

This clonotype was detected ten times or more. Here the CDR3 reads CSAREMALSYEQYF. CDR3 in DNA: TGCAGTGCTAGAGAGATGGCCCTCTCCTACGAGCAGTACTTC. V and J are TRBV20-1 and TRBJ2-7; D ambiguous. V was shortened by 0 bases and J by 0 bases, with 9 bases between the two germline ends. In germline, CDR1 is DFQATT, CDR2 SNEGSKA (reference sequence). This CDR3 is 14 amino acids long.

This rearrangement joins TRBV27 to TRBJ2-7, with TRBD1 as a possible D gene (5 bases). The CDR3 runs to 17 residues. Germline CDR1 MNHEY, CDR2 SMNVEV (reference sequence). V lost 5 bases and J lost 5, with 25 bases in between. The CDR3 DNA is TGTGCCAGCAGTCCCACCTCAGGGCGCCCAAGGATAGACGAGCAGTACTTC. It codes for CASSPTSGRPRIDEQYF.

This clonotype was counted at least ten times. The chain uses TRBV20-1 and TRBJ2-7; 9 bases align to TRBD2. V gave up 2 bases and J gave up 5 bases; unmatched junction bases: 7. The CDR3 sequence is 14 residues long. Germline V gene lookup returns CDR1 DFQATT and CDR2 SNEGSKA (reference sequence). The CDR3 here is CSARKLAGVNEQYF. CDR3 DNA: TGCAGTGCTAGAAAGTTAGCGGGAGTTAACGAGCAGTACTTC.

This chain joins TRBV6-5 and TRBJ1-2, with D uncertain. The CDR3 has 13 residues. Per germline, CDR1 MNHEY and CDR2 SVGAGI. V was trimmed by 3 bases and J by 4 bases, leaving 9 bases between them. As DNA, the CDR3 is TGTGCCAGCAGTTATGGTCAGTCCTATGGCTACACCTTC. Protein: CASSYGQSYGYTF.

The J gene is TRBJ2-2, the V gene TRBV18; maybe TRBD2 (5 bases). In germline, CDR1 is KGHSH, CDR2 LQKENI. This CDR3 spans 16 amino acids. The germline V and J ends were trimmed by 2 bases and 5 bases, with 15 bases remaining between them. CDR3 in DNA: TGTGCCAGCTCACCAGAGAGGGAATGGGGAACCGGGGAGCTGTTTTTT. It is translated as CASSPEREWGTGELFF.

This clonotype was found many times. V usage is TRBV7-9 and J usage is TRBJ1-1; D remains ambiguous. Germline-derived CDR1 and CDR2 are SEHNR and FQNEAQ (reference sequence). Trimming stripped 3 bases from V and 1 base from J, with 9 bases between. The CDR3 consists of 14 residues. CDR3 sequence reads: CASSFRPENTEAFF. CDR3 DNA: TGTGCCAGCAGCTTTAGACCCGAGAACACTGAAGCTTTCTTT.